Given below is one TCR beta chain in context. The antigen is undetermined. This specimen comes from a study of cytomegalovirus exposure and HLA in healthy donors. About the research overall: A later analysis reported the 100 to 150 validation repertoires used the same platform as the roughly 700 first-cohort repertoires. The study's findings and limits: A list of 150 or so TCR beta chains associated with cytomegalovirus was given. Most TCR sequences were uncommon, yet certain public TCRs appeared in many donors.

V shed 3 bases and J shed 6 bases, with 10 bases lying between them. Germline lookup yields CDR1 MNHNY and CDR2 SVGAGI (reference sequence). This CDR3 is 13 amino acids long. The validation cohort, a group of more than 100 subjects, included the donors and was separate from the roughly 720-subject first cohort. The table came from immunoSEQ multiplex PCR; TCRdb's copy has only in-frame clones and leaves some out. The table has 50,000 to 65,000 clones, about 91% seen once. The receptor was isolated from a woman under 30 in good health and CMV-seronegative. The sequenced sample was PBMCs. This chain uses TRBV6-6 with TRBJ2-3; D ambiguous. The CDR3 region has the DNA TGTGCCAGCAGTTATGGGCTTGGGGATACGCAGTATTTT. Translation gives CASSYGLGDTQYF.